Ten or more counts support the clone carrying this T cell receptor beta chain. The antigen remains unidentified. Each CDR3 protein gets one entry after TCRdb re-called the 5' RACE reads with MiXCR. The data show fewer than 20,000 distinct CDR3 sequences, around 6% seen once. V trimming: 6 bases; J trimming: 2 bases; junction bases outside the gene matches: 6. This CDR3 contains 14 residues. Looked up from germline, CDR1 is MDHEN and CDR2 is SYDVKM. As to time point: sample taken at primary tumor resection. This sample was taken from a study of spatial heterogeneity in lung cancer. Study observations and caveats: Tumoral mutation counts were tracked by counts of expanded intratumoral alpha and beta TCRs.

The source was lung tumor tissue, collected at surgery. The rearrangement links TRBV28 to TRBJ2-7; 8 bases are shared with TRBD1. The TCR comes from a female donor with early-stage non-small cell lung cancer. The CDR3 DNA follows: TGTGCCAGCAGAGGACAGGGTGACCCCTACGAGCAGTACTTC. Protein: CASRGQGDPYEQYF.